Listed below are T cell receptor beta chains from one sample, sequenced in a study of beta chain features in type 1 diabetes. Profiling relied on immunoSEQ multiplex PCR, and the TCRdb table lists in-frame clones only, not all of them. This sample yields approximately 170,000 clones, of which about 9.8% are seen a single time; over 2% belongs to the top ten. Sequencing was performed on central memory CD4+ T cells from blood. All receptors come from a woman between 18 and 29 years old in good health. Each CDR3 is given with its conserved first and last residue. Fields, in order: J gene, clone size, D gene, V gene, CDR3 protein, CDR3 DNA. A D gene is named only where the DNA matches it firmly. The size field is filled for only some rows; it gives once, few, many or a size class.

J: TRBJ1-5; size: few; D: -; V: TRBV7-2; CDR3: CASSTHPQAPQHF; DNA: TGTGCCAGCAGCACGCACCCACAGGCGCCCCAGCATTTT
J: TRBJ2-2; size: -; D: TRBD1; V: TRBV30; CDR3: CAWRAGTGGTGELFF; DNA: TGTGCCTGGAGAGCCGGGACAGGGGGTACCGGGGAGCTGTTTTTT
J: TRBJ2-5; size: -; D: TRBD1; V: TRBV5-1; CDR3: CASSLTGAIGETQYF; DNA: TGCGCCAGCAGCTTGACAGGGGCGATAGGAGAGACCCAGTACTTC
J: TRBJ1-5; size: -; D: -; V: TRBV9; CDR3: CATMGDRKWGQPQHF; DNA: TGTGCCACCATGGGAGACAGGAAGTGGGGTCAGCCCCAGCATTTT
J: TRBJ1-1; size: few; D: -; V: TRBV7-9; CDR3: CASSRQDTEAFF; DNA: TGTGCCAGCAGCCGCCAGGACACTGAAGCTTTCTTT
J: TRBJ2-2; size: many; D: -; V: TRBV14; CDR3: CASSRVGGRTGELFF; DNA: TGTGCCAGCAGCCGAGTCGGGGGACGCACCGGGGAGCTGTTTTTT
J: TRBJ1-6; size: many; D: TRBD1; V: TRBV4-2; CDR3: CASSQDPVLADRTNSPLHF; DNA: TGTGCCAGCAGCCAAGATCCTGTTCTGGCGGACAGGACTAATTCACCCCTCCACTTT
J: TRBJ1-1; size: few; D: TRBD1; V: TRBV5-1; CDR3: CASSSQGGTPEAFF; DNA: TGCGCCAGCAGCTCACAGGGGGGTACCCCTGAAGCTTTCTTT
J: TRBJ1-5; size: -; D: -; V: TRBV19; CDR3: CASKKPGGGNQPQHF; DNA: TGTGCCAGTAAGAAGCCCGGTGGAGGCAATCAGCCCCAGCATTTT
J: TRBJ2-1; size: many; D: TRBD2; V: TRBV7-2; CDR3: CASRGTGTNNEQFF; DNA: TGTGCCAGCAGGGGTACCGGGACTAACAATGAGCAGTTCTTC
J: TRBJ1-2; size: few; D: -; V: TRBV18; CDR3: CASSPGRGLANYGYTF; DNA: TGTGCCAGCTCACCCGGCAGGGGCCTAGCTAACTATGGCTACACCTTC